Detailed here is one T cell receptor (beta chain). The target antigen is unknown. The CDR3 loop spans 17 amino acids. V was pared by 0 bases and J by 0 bases, with 12 bases between. CDR1 and CDR2 from the germline V gene are SGHTA and FQGTGA. The record originates from a study of shared clonotypes between healthy human individuals. Study-wide findings and caveats: The expectation was that sequencing depth would affect clonotype sharing among donors. Larger richness was generally estimated for naive than memory subsets.

For every subset, genomic DNA was evenly distributed across several immunoSEQ plates. In the source study's methods: There were no quality scores in the junction-only immunoSEQ sequences, so filtering differed. The repertoire was sequenced with immunoSEQ multiplex PCR; TCRdb's copy has only in-frame clones and lacks some. Clone size and the V and J calls come from that table; the DNA yielded D and trimming. Altogether about 1.1 million clones are present, approximately 80% being singletons, with the ten largest covering roughly 0.62%. V and J are TRBV7-3 and TRBJ2-4; D is uncertain. The sequenced material came from memory CD4+ T cells from PBMCs. Subset described: CD45RA-negative fraction. The sequence came from a man between 18 and 35 years old in good health. Some clones in this sample may be carry-over from other donors' samples. The CDR3 reads CASSLTSTRLAKNIQYF. CDR3 nucleotides: TGTGCCAGCAGCTTAACCTCGACGCGCCTAGCCAAAAACATTCAGTACTTC.